A single sample is the source of the 15 T cell receptor beta chains below, sequenced in a study of molecular identifiers for immune sequencing clone quantification. TCRdb re-called the PCR reads through MiXCR, storing one row per CDR3 protein. The table lists 85,000 to 120,000 distinct CDR3 sequences, about 35% of them singletons. The sequenced material came from naive CD8+ T cells from blood, with Jurkat cell RNA spiked in. Subset defined: FACS-sorted CD8+CD4-CCR7+CD45RA+ naive T cells. The receptors stem from a human donor in good health. Some libraries in this study had Jurkat cell RNA spiked in.

This clonotype was picked up a small number of times. The V call is TRBV10-2, the J call TRBJ2-7; 7 positions match TRBD1. The CDR3 consists of 15 residues. J lost 3 bases, V lost 0 bases, and 5 bases had no gene match. Germline V gene lookup returns CDR1 WSHSY and CDR2 SAAADI. DNA for the CDR3: TGCGCCAGCAGTGAGTCTCTAGGGGGCTTCTACGAGCAGTACTTC. Amino acids: CASSESLGGFYEQYF.

Many counts were recorded for this clonotype. The chain recombines TRBV28 with TRBJ1-4, with 9 bases lining up with TRBD1. The CDR3 length is 15 residues. CDR1 MDHEN and CDR2 SYDVKM come from the germline V gene. The trim removed 3 bases at V and 8 bases at J, leaving 7 bases unmatched. CDR3 sequence (DNA): TGTGCCAGCAGTTTTCTGGACAGGGGAGGGGAAAAACTGTTTTTT. Encoded protein: CASSFLDRGGEKLFF.

This clonotype was found once. This chain uses TRBV12-3 or TRBV12-4 with TRBJ2-3; 7 nucleotides agree with TRBD2. The CDR3 extends over 12 amino acids. J lost 4 bases, V lost 10 bases, and 5 bases had no gene match. In DNA form, the CDR3 reads TGTGCCACACAGGCGGGGGCAGATACGCAGTATTTT. Translated, it gives CATQAGADTQYF.

The table lists this clonotype with a few counts. The V gene is TRBV18, the J gene TRBJ2-7; TRBD1 matches at 7 bases. This CDR3 comprises 18 residues. The trim removed 3 bases at V and 3 bases at J, leaving 17 bases unmatched. Germline CDR1 reads KGHSH; CDR2 reads LQKENI. For the CDR3, the DNA is TGTGCCAGCTCACCGATAATCTACTCCGGGACAGAGGTCTACGAGCAGTACTTC. It yields the protein CASSPIIYSGTEVYEQYF.

This clonotype showed up just a few times. J is TRBJ2-2 and V is TRBV6-5; D is uncertain. The ends were cut back, 2 bases at V and 1 base at J, with 2 bases in the middle. This CDR3 is built from 13 residues. The germline V gene has CDR1 MNHEY and CDR2 SVGAGI. The CDR3 DNA sequence: TGTGCCAGCAGTTACATGAACACCGGGGAGCTGTTTTTT. Translation: CASSYMNTGELFF.

V and J are TRBV28 and TRBJ2-7, with 10 nucleotides matching TRBD2. The CDR3 spans 14 residues. V gave up 8 bases and J gave up 6 bases; unmatched junction bases: 10. Germline V gene sequence: CDR1 MDHEN, CDR2 SYDVKM. CDR3 DNA: TGTGCCAGCCTAAGAGCGGGAGGGCTGGTCGAGCAGTACTTC. Amino acids: CASLRAGGLVEQYF.

This clonotype occurred a few times. The V gene is TRBV14, the J gene TRBJ2-7; a possible D gene is TRBD2 (5 bases). V was cut by 4 bases and J by 3 bases, with 13 bases left in between. Per germline, CDR1 SGHDN and CDR2 FVKESK. The CDR3 covers 14 residues. CDR3 sequence reads: CASSLPGRIYEQYF. Written as DNA, the CDR3 is TGTGCCAGCAGCCTTCCGGGAAGAATCTACGAGCAGTACTTC.

This clonotype was recorded a few times. This sequence joins TRBV7-2 and TRBJ1-5; D call uncertain. The germline V gene encodes CDR1 SGHTA and CDR2 FQGNSA. V was shortened by 3 bases and J by 0 bases, with 9 bases between the two germline ends. The CDR3 consists of 15 residues. For the CDR3, the DNA is TGTGCCAGCAGCTTGAACGGGTTTAGCAATCAGCCCCAGCATTTT. This gives the protein CASSLNGFSNQPQHF.

Comments on this clonotype: This is likely a read error, given that the CDR3 carries no conserved phenylalanine or tryptophan at its end. The J gene is TRBJ2-5, the V gene TRBV7-2; D might be TRBD2 (6 bases). Germline values: CDR1 SGHTA, CDR2 FQGNSA. This CDR3 comprises 14 residues. The CDR3 DNA sequence: TGTGCCAGCAGCACCGGAGGGTCCCAAGAGCCCCAGTACATC. Protein product: CASSTGGSQEPQYI.

In its sample, this clonotype was seen a few times. The CDR3 reads CASSYSSVNEKLFF. Here the CDR3 DNA reads TGTGCCAGCAGTTACTCTTCAGTTAATGAAAAACTGTTTTTT. The rearrangement joins TRBV6-6 to TRBJ1-4; D not certain. The germline V gene encodes CDR1 MNHNY and CDR2 SVGAGI (reference sequence). Trimming stripped 0 bases from V and 4 bases from J, with 6 bases between. The CDR3 sequence is 14 residues long.

As concerns this clonotype: This may be a read error, as it is one base from a much larger clone. The rearrangement uses TRBV28 and TRBJ2-4; D is undetermined. Germline V gene lookup returns CDR1 MDHEN and CDR2 SYDVKM. CDR3 length: 14 residues. The CDR3 coding sequence is TGTGCCAGCAAGTACCAATCGGCCAAAATCATTCAGTACTTC. It translates to CASKYQSAKIIQYF.

Points on this clonotype: A much more abundant neighbour one base away suggests this may be a read error. The chain links TRBV4-1 to TRBJ2-7, with 8 positions matching TRBD1. Germline V gives CDR1 MGHRA, CDR2 YSYEKL. The CDR3 is 14 amino acids. J lost 6 bases, V lost 4 bases, and 8 bases had no gene match. The CDR3 coding sequence is TGCGCCAGCAGCCTTGGACAGGGTATTTGCGAGCAGTACTTC. The encoded protein is CASSLGQGICEQYF.

The chain couples TRBV27 to TRBJ1-5, with TRBD1 as a possible D gene (5 bases). The CDR3 runs to 14 residues. The V gene lost 5 bases and the J gene lost 6 bases, with 14 bases spanning the gap. The germline V gene has CDR1 MNHEY and CDR2 SMNVEV (reference sequence). In DNA form, the CDR3 reads TGTGCCAGCAGTGTCATGGGAGGGACTCAGCCCCAGCATTTT. It specifies CASSVMGGTQPQHF.

The chain employs TRBV9 and TRBJ2-5; a weak D match, TRBD2 (5 bases). The CDR3 has 14 amino acids. V lost 3 bases to trimming and J lost 1 base, with 10 bases between them. CDR1 is SGDLS, CDR2 YYNGEE, per germline. CDR3 sequence: CASSGWRSQETQYF. CDR3 nucleotides: TGTGCCAGCAGCGGATGGAGGTCCCAAGAGACCCAGTACTTC. Filled out from reference TRBV9 and TRBJ2-5, the complete variable domain reads DSGVTQTPKHLITATGQRVTLRCSPRSGDLSVYWYQQSLDQGLQFLIQYYNGEERAKGNILERFSAQQFPDLHSELNLSSLELGDSALYFCASSGWRSQETQYFGPGTRLLVL.

This clonotype was picked up a small number of times. The chain is built from TRBV5-4 and TRBJ1-4; 7 bases agree with TRBD1. Germline V gene lookup returns CDR1 SGHNT and CDR2 YYREEE (reference sequence). J was trimmed by 11 bases and V by 4 bases; bases with no gene match: 11. This CDR3 spans 14 amino acids. The CDR3 DNA reads as TGTGCCAGCAGCAGCGACAGGGACGAGGAGAAACTGTTTTTT. It translates to CASSSDRDEEKLFF.